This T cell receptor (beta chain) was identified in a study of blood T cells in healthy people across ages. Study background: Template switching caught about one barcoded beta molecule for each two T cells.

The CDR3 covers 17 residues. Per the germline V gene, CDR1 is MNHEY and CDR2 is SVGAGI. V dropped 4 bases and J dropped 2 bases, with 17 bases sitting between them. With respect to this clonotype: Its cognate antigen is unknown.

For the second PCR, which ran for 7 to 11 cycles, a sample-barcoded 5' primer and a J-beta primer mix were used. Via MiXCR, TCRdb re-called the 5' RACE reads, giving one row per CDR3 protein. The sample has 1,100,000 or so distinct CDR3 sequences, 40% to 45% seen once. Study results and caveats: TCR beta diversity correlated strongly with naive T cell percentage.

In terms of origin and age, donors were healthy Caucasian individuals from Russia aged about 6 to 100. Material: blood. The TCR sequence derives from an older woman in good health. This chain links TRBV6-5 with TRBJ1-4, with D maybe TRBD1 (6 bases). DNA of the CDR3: TGTGCCAGCAGTTCTTACCTGACAGGTCGGACTAATGAAAAACTGTTTTTT. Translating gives CASSSYLTGRTNEKLFF.